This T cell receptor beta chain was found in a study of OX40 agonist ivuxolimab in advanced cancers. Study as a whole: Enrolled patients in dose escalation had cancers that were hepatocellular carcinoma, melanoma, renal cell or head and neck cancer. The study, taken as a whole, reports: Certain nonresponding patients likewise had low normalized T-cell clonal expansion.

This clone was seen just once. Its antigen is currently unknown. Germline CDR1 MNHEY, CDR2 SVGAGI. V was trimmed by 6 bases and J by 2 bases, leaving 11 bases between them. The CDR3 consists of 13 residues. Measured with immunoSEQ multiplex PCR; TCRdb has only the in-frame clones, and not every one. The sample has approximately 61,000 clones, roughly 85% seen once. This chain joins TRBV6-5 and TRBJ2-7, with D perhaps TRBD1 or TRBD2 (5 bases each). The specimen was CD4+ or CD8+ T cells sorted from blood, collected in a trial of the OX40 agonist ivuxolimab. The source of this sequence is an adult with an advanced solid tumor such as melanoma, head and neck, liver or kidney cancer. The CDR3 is CASRMGRAYEQYF. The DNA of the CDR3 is TGTGCCAGCAGGATGGGACGGGCCTACGAGCAGTACTTC.